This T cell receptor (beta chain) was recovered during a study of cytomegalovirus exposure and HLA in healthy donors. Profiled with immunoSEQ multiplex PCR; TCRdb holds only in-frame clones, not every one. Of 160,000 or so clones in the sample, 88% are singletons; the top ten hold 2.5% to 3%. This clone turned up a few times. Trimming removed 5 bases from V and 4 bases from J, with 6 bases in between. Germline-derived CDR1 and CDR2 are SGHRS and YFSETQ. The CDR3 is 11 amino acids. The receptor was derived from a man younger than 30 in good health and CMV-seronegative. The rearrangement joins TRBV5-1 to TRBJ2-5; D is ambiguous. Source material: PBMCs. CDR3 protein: CASRETETQYF. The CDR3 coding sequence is TGCGCCAGCAGGGAGACAGAGACCCAGTACTTC.